The 26 T cell receptor beta chains below were found in one sample sequenced in a study of blood T cell repertoires in COVID-19. Sequencing was performed with immunoSEQ multiplex PCR; in TCRdb, only in-frame clones are kept and a portion is missing. Among a few hundred thousand clones, around 90% were seen once, and the ten largest hold roughly 2.8%. Material: peripheral blood. The receptors here all came from a woman aged 30 to 39 with COVID-19, enrolled during active disease.

The CDR3 region has the DNA TGTGCCAGCAGCTCCTTTCGGACAGATTCGAACACTGAAGCTTTCTTT. Its translation is CASSSFRTDSNTEAFF. The chain joins TRBV5-8 to TRBJ1-1; possible D gene TRBD1, 6 bases. Germline V gives CDR1 SGHTS, CDR2 YDEGEE. Trimming took 3 bases from V and 1 from J, leaving 16 bases between them. There are 16 residues in the CDR3.

The chain recombines TRBV3-1 (or the pseudogene TRBV3-2) with TRBJ1-1; no reliable D call. V lost 1 base and J lost 8, with 8 bases in between. The CDR3 is 12 amino acids. Looked up from germline, CDR1 is LGHDT and CDR2 is YNNKEL (reference sequence). CDR3 residues: CASSQAQREAFF. The CDR3 bases are TGTGCCAGCAGCCAAGCCCAGCGGGAAGCTTTCTTT.

This sequence joins TRBV5-1 and TRBJ2-3; 8 bases are shared with TRBD1. J lost 6 bases, V lost 4 bases, and 13 bases had no gene match. The CDR3 totals 16 residues. CDR1 SGHRS and CDR2 YFSETQ come from the germline V gene. CDR3 amino acids: CASSPVSGQVTDTQYF. The CDR3 coding sequence is TGCGCCAGCAGCCCGGTGTCGGGACAGGTAACCGATACGCAGTATTTT.

With respect to this clone: This sample includes further DNA sequences coding for the same CDR3. The V gene is TRBV5-1, the J gene TRBJ2-5; the match to TRBD2 covers 7 bases. Losses at the gene ends were 4 bases for V and 2 bases for J; bases not matched to a gene: 8. Germline V CDR1 and CDR2: SGHRS, YFSETQ. The CDR3 contains 15 residues. CDR3 DNA: TGCGCCAGCAGCGCCGGGACGGGAGGACAAGAGACCCAGTACTTC. As protein: CASSAGTGGQETQYF.

This chain links TRBV11-2 with TRBJ1-4; no clear D. V shed 2 bases and J shed 7 bases, with 20 bases lying between them. Germline CDR1 reads SGHAT; CDR2 reads FQNNGV. There are 17 residues in the CDR3. The CDR3 region is CASSLIVSRGGGEKLFF. The CDR3 DNA follows: TGTGCCAGCAGCTTAATAGTTTCTCGGGGTGGCGGTGAAAAACTGTTTTTT. Combining the CDR3 with reference TRBV11-2 and TRBJ1-4 gives the whole variable domain EAGVAQSPRYKIIEKRQSVAFWCNPISGHATLYWYQQILGQGPKLLIQFQNNGVVDDSQLPKDRFSAERLKGVDSTLKIQPAKLEDSAVYLCASSLIVSRGGGEKLFFGSGTQLSVL.

This chain connects TRBV10-1 to TRBJ2-3, with 8 bases matching TRBD2. Germline CDR1 WNHNN, CDR2 SYGVQD (reference sequence). With 5 bases clipped from V and 1 base from J, the junction kept 8 bases outside the gene matches. CDR3 length equals 16 residues. The CDR3 here is CASSSLAGGRTDTQYF. The DNA of the CDR3 is TGCGCCAGCAGTAGTCTCGCGGGAGGTCGCACAGATACGCAGTATTTT.

The chain couples TRBV9 to TRBJ2-7; TRBD2 matches 11 bases. The CDR3 consists of 16 residues. The V segment lost 1 base and the J segment 4 bases; nucleotides outside the gene matches: 7. Germline V gene lookup returns CDR1 SGDLS and CDR2 YYNGEE. The CDR3 protein is CASSVSGTSGIYEQYF. For the CDR3, the DNA is TGTGCCAGCAGCGTATCGGGGACTAGCGGCATTTACGAGCAGTACTTC.

The J gene is TRBJ1-4, the V gene TRBV28; D not certain. CDR3 length: 15 residues. CDR1 and CDR2 from the germline V gene are MDHEN and SYDVKM. The germline V and J ends were trimmed by 7 bases and 5 bases, with 17 bases remaining between them. The CDR3 region is CASTAWASFNEKLFF. As DNA, the CDR3 is TGTGCCAGCACGGCCTGGGCCTCTTTCAATGAAAAACTGTTTTTT.

J is TRBJ2-1 and V is TRBV27, with TRBD1 matching over 9 bases. The CDR3 is 15 residues long. CDR1 MNHEY and CDR2 SMNVEV come from the germline V gene (reference sequence). The trim removed 6 bases at V and 8 bases at J, leaving 11 bases unmatched. The CDR3: CASRYGTGSYYEQFF. In nucleotides, the CDR3 is TGTGCCAGCAGATATGGGACAGGGTCGTACTATGAGCAGTTCTTC.

The chain is built from TRBV7-9 and TRBJ2-7; no definite D call. CDR1 and CDR2 (germline): SEHNR, FQNEAQ (reference sequence). Trimming left V 5 bases short and J 0 bases short, with 14 bases between. CDR3 length: 15 residues. CDR3 sequence: CASSPAAKSSYEQYF. For the CDR3, the DNA is TGTGCCAGCAGCCCCGCTGCTAAAAGCTCCTACGAGCAGTACTTC. The full variable domain, in which reference TRBV7-9 and TRBJ2-7 provide the parts outside the CDR3, is DTGVSQNPRHKITKRGQNVTFRCDPISEHNRLYWYRQTLGQGPEFLTYFQNEAQLEKSRLLSDRFSAERPKGSFSTLEIQRTEQGDSAMYLCASSPAAKSSYEQYFGPGTRLTVT.

The chain carries TRBV7-8 and TRBJ2-1; D might be TRBD1 (6 bases). This CDR3 has 16 residues. Germline V gene data show CDR1 as SGHVS and CDR2 as FQNEAQ. V lost 5 bases and J lost 9, with 23 bases in between. The CDR3 nucleotides are TGTGCCAGCAGCCCCTTAGGGGGATTCAATATGCGTGAGCAGTTCTTC. Translating it yields CASSPLGGFNMREQFF.

This clone was picked up one time. The gene calls are TRBV28 and TRBJ1-2; D not certain. Germline V gene data show CDR1 as MDHEN and CDR2 as SYDVKM. The CDR3 totals 13 residues. Trimming left V 8 bases short and J 4 bases short, with 14 bases between. CDR3 DNA sequence: TGTGCCAGCTCTTACTCCCACGGCTATGGCTACACCTTC. Amino acids: CASSYSHGYGYTF.

This clone was observed once. The chain links TRBV11-2 to TRBJ1-1; D is perhaps TRBD1 (6 bases). Germline V gene lookup returns CDR1 SGHAT and CDR2 FQNNGV. CDR3 length: 17 residues. Trimming took 1 base from V and 3 from J, leaving 18 bases between them. CDR3 in DNA: TGTGCCAGCAGCTTAGTCTATTACAGGGCGGAGGACACTGAAGCTTTCTTT. It is translated as CASSLVYYRAEDTEAFF. The full variable domain, completed using reference TRBV11-2 and TRBJ1-1, is EAGVAQSPRYKIIEKRQSVAFWCNPISGHATLYWYQQILGQGPKLLIQFQNNGVVDDSQLPKDRFSAERLKGVDSTLKIQPAKLEDSAVYLCASSLVYYRAEDTEAFFGQGTRLTVV.

The gene calls are TRBV7-9 and TRBJ2-7; 7 bases line up with TRBD2. V shed 1 base, J shed 3 bases, and the junction held 12 bases outside the gene matches. The CDR3 contains 17 residues. Germline V CDR1 and CDR2: SEHNR, FQNEAQ (reference sequence). Here the CDR3 DNA reads TGTGCCAGCAGCTTAGGCTTAAACAGCGGGGCGGTCTACGAGCAGTACTTC. Its protein product is CASSLGLNSGAVYEQYF. The entire variable domain, with the rest obtained from reference TRBV7-9 and TRBJ2-7, is as follows: DTGVSQNPRHKITKRGQNVTFRCDPISEHNRLYWYRQTLGQGPEFLTYFQNEAQLEKSRLLSDRFSAERPKGSFSTLEIQRTEQGDSAMYLCASSLGLNSGAVYEQYFGPGTRLTVT.

The rearrangement joins TRBV2 to TRBJ2-7; D is possibly TRBD1 (5 bases). CDR1 and CDR2 from the germline V gene are SNHLY and FYNNEI. Trimming removed 7 bases from V and 5 bases from J, with 15 bases in between. The CDR3 extends over 13 amino acids. CDR3 sequence (DNA): TGTGCCAGCATTTCTCAGGGCCTTGACGAGCAGTACTTC. It translates to CASISQGLDEQYF.

The rearrangement joins TRBV2 to TRBJ1-1, with D possibly being TRBD1 (5 bases). V was cut by 8 bases and J by 5 bases, with 18 bases left in between. The CDR3 is 14 residues long. CDR1 and CDR2 from the germline V gene are SNHLY and FYNNEI. The CDR3 sequence: CASGNFPGNTEAFF. The CDR3 nucleotides are TGTGCCAGCGGAAACTTCCCAGGGAATACTGAAGCTTTCTTT.

The chain is built from TRBV12-3 or TRBV12-4 and TRBJ1-1; TRBD1 matches at 7 bases. After removal of 6 bases from V and 7 bases from J, the junction contained 8 bases not matched to a gene. CDR3 length equals 13 residues. CDR3 in amino acids: CASSLRDSNEAFF. DNA of the CDR3: TGTGCCAGCAGCCTCAGGGACAGCAATGAAGCTTTCTTT.

This clone was seen a single time. The chain couples TRBV29-1 to TRBJ1-1; 7 bases align to TRBD1. Losses at the gene ends were 6 bases for V and 3 bases for J; bases not matched to a gene: 4. Germline V lookup: CDR1 SQVTM, CDR2 ANQGSEA. CDR3 length: 12 residues. The CDR3 DNA sequence: TGCAGCGTCAAAGGGACAGACACTGAAGCTTTCTTT. Amino acid sequence: CSVKGTDTEAFF.

This chain joins TRBV5-1 and TRBJ2-3, with TRBD2 matching 12 bases. Germline V gives CDR1 SGHRS, CDR2 YFSETQ. Unmatched junction bases numbered 9, after V lost 4 bases and J lost 6 bases. The CDR3 has 16 amino acids. CDR3 loop: CASSPGTSGPRDTQYF. In DNA form, the CDR3 reads TGCGCCAGCAGCCCGGGGACTAGCGGGCCCCGGGATACGCAGTATTTT. Supplemented by reference TRBV5-1 and TRBJ2-3, the full variable domain reads KAGVTQTPRYLIKTRGQQVTLSCSPISGHRSVSWYQQTPGQGLQFLFEYFSETQRNKGNFPGRFSGRQFSNSRSEMNVSTLELGDSALYLCASSPGTSGPRDTQYFGPGTRLTVL.

This chain uses TRBV6-1 with TRBJ1-1; weak D call: TRBD1 (6 bases). The germline V gene encodes CDR1 MNHNS and CDR2 SASEGT. This CDR3 contains 14 residues. The germline V and J ends were trimmed by 1 base and 5 bases, with 11 bases remaining between them. The CDR3 is CASSEDPGETEAFF. The CDR3 DNA reads as TGTGCCAGCAGTGAAGACCCAGGGGAGACTGAAGCTTTCTTT.

V and J are TRBV10-2 and TRBJ2-2, with D maybe TRBD2 (5 bases). The CDR3 spans 14 residues. The V and J ends lost 2 bases and 5 bases respectively, with 9 bases between them. Germline CDR1 is WSHSY and CDR2 is SAAADI. In DNA form, the CDR3 reads TGCGCCAGCAGTGAGACTCCGGGGACCGGGGAGCTGTTTTTT. It yields the protein CASSETPGTGELFF.

The chain uses TRBV9 and TRBJ2-3; possible D gene TRBD1, 5 bases. Looked up from germline, CDR1 is SGDLS and CDR2 is YYNGEE. V was trimmed by 0 bases and J by 2 bases, leaving 13 bases between them. The CDR3 extends over 16 amino acids. The CDR3 loop is CASSVADIHFTDTQYF. DNA for the CDR3: TGTGCCAGCAGCGTAGCGGACATCCACTTCACAGATACGCAGTATTTT.

This chain connects TRBV14 to TRBJ2-5; TRBD2 agrees at 13 bases. V lost 4 bases to trimming and J lost 4 bases; unmatched junction nucleotides: 3. This CDR3 region has 15 residues. Germline values: CDR1 SGHDN, CDR2 FVKESK. The CDR3 DNA is TGTGCCAGCAGCCGACTAGCGGGAGGCCGAGAGACCCAGTACTTC. The encoded protein is CASSRLAGGRETQYF. Together with reference TRBV14 and TRBJ2-5, the CDR3 gives the full variable domain: EAGVTQFPSHSVIEKGQTVTLRCDPISGHDNLYWYRRVMGKEIKFLLHFVKESKQDESGMPNNRFLAERTGGTYSTLKVQPAELEDSGVYFCASSRLAGGRETQYFGPGTRLLVL.

V gene TRBV7-3 combines with J gene TRBJ2-1; tentatively, D is TRBD1 (6 bases). This CDR3 contains 15 residues. From germline, CDR1 is SGHTA and CDR2 FQGTGA. V lost 0 bases, J lost 8 bases, and 14 bases lay in between. The CDR3: CASSLTMGAGDEQFF. For the CDR3, the DNA is TGTGCCAGCAGCTTAACCATGGGAGCAGGGGATGAGCAGTTCTTC.

The chain combines TRBV5-4 with TRBJ1-1, with D perhaps matching TRBD1 (6 bases). The CDR3 runs 16 residues. CDR1 and CDR2 (germline): SGHNT, YYREEE (reference sequence). Trimming took off 4 bases at V and 7 bases at J, with 23 bases between the two ends. DNA of the CDR3: TGTGCCAGCAGCCCCGCACCGGGACAAGGGGCCCTTGAAGCTTTCTTT. It encodes CASSPAPGQGALEAFF.

The V call is TRBV4-1, the J call TRBJ2-7; D possibly corresponds to TRBD2 (6 bases). The V end lost 4 bases, the J end lost 6 bases, and 10 bases lay between the germline ends. Germline V lookup: CDR1 MGHRA, CDR2 YSYEKL. The length of the CDR3 is 12 residues. CDR3 sequence reads: CASSLLGGEQYF. The CDR3 DNA reads as TGCGCCAGCAGCCTATTGGGGGGCGAGCAGTACTTC.